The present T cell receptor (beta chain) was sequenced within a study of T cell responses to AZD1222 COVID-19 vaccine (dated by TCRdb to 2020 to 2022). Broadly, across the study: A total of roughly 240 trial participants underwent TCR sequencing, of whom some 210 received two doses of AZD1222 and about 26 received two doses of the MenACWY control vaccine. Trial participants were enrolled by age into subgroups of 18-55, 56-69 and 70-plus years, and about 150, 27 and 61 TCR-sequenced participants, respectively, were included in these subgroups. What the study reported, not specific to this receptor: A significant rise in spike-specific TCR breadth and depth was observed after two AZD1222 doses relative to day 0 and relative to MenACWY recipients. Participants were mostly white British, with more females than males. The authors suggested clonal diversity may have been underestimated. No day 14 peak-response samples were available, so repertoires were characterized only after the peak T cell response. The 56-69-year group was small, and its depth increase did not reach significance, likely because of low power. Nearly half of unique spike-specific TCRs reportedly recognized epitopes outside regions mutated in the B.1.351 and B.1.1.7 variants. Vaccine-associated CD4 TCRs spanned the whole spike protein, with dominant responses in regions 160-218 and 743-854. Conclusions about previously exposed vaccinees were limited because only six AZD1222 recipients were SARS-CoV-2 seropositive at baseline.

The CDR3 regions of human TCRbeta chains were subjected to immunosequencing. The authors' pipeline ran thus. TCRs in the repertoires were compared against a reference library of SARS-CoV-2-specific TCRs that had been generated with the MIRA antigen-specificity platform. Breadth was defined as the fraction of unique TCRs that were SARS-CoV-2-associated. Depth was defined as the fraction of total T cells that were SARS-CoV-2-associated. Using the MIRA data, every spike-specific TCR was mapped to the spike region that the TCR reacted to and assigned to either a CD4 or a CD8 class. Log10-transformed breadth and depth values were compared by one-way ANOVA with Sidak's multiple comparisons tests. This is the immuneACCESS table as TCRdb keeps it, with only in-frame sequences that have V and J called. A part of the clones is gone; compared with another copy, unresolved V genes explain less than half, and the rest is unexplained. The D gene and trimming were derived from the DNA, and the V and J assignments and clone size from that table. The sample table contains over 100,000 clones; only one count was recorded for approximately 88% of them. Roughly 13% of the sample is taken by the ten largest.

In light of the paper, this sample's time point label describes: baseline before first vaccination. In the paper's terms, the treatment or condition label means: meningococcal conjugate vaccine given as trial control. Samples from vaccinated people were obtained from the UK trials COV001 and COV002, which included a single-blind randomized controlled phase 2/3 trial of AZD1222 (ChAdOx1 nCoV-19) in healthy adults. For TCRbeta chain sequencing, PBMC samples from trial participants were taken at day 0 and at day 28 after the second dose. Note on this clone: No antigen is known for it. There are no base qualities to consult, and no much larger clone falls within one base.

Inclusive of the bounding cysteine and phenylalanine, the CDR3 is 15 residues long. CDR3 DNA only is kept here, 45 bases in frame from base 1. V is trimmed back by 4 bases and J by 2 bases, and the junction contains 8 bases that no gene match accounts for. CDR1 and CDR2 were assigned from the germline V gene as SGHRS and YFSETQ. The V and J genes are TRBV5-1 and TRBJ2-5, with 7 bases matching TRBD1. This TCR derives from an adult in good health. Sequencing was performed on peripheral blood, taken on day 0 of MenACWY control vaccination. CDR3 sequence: CASSRTGQRQETQYF. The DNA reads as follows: TGCGCCAGCAGCCGGACGGGACAGAGGCAAGAGACCCAGTACTTC.